The entry below gives a single T cell receptor (beta chain) sequence along with its context. Its antigen is not yet known. Base quality data are lacking; no much larger clone is found one base away. The library was built by means of the immunoSEQ multiplex PCR assay. For the multiplex PCR, a mixture combining 60 forward primers for TCR Vbeta segments and 13 reverse primers for TCR Jbeta segments was used. The CDR3 region of rearranged TCR beta genes was amplified from genomic DNA by a multiplex PCR assay. On the Illumina HiSeq System, the amplified TCR beta libraries were sequenced as 87-base-pair reads. As for the authors' bioinformatics: A later analysis tallied roughly 76 million unique TCR beta chains across the 550 to 850 repertoires, and some 12 million of those chains were shared by two or more donors. Raw reads were error-corrected and collapsed into unique sequences with a nearest-neighbor algorithm that merged closely related sequences to remove PCR and sequencing errors. Alignment of CDR3 sequences to IMGT reference sequences was used to assign V, D and J gene segments. Each retained sequence needed at least a six-nucleotide match to both a V gene segment and a J gene segment. A rearrangement was called productive if the CDR3 had no stop codons and remained in frame with V and J, and every other rearrangement was called non-productive. CDR3 was defined by IMGT convention, running from the second conserved V-encoded cysteine to the conserved J-encoded phenylalanine. The earlier analysis of about 560 of the donors excluded any sequence lacking an unambiguous match to a single V gene segment. In an earlier analysis of 587 of the donors, V segments were called functional above 56.7% productive rearrangements and were called segregating when the between-donor standard deviation exceeded 5%. A statistical classification framework was built for diagnosing cytomegalovirus status from the catalog of TCR beta chain sequences. In a later analysis, V and J genes were assigned by comparing TCR nucleotide sequences against IMGT/GENE-DB human TR gene sequences. In a later analysis, CDR3 sequences and most-parsimonious VDJ recombination scenarios were assigned using the TCRdist pipeline. In a later analysis, each TCR beta chain was defined by its CDR3 amino acid sequence together with its V-gene family, and reads lacking a unique V-gene family were excluded. In a later analysis, fewer than 650 highly shared, low-generation-probability nucleotide sequences were removed to address suspected cross-contamination and a sequencing artifact. In a later analysis, a clonal expansion index for each public chain was calculated from normalized within-repertoire ranks of inferred template counts. In a later analysis, generation probabilities were computed with a VDJ recombination model fitted to out-of-frame rearrangements, and the resulting probabilities were checked against IGoR. Hypergeometric tests were used in a later analysis to score TCR-TCR, TCR-HLA and TCR-CMV co-occurrence, with a repertoire-size bias correction applied to the TCR pairs. In a later analysis, false discovery rates were estimated by permuting HLA or CMV assignments 20 times. A later analysis grouped co-occurring TCRs with DBSCAN, adding TCRdist sequence similarity when clustering within HLA-allele-positive subsets. Repertoires with fewer than 30,000 or more than 120,000 public chains, plus five repertoires with anomalous nucleotide sharing, were excluded from co-occurrence clustering. Here the immuneACCESS table is served through TCRdb, limited to in-frame sequences with V and J called. Missing clones are a known gap in these copies; in checked studies unresolved V genes cover under half, and the rest lacks a known reason. That table supplies the V and J calls and clone size; D and trimming were determined from the DNA. The sample includes about 160,000 clones, with roughly four fifths observed a single time. Of the sample, around 2.4% falls within the top ten clones.

The sample comes from a study of cytomegalovirus exposure and HLA in healthy donors (TCRdb year 2017). Study-wide context: An earlier analysis of fewer than 750 of the donors reported 276 Gb of sequence data and around 120 million unique TCR beta sequences obtained from around 180 million T cells. An early release covering more than 500 HLA-typed donors comprised about 300 gigabases of sequencing data and tens of millions of unique TCR sequences. Among the roughly 370 genotyped donors, around 81% belonged to the genetic ancestry cluster associated with self-reported Caucasian donors. The aim of the study was to test whether cataloging public T cell receptors could identify signatures of past pathogen exposure. Using immunosequencing, the study profiled T cell repertoires from about 650 subjects and related those repertoires to cytomegalovirus serostatus. In addition to the first cohort of 666 subjects, a separate validation cohort of under 150 different subjects was used. High-throughput TCR immunosequencing, statistical association of individual TCRs with disease status, and machine learning were combined to predict cytomegalovirus infection status. To study patterns of TCR occurrence, a later analysis re-analyzed previously published TCR beta repertoires from 500 to 850 donors and added high-resolution HLA genotyping. Rather than using new phenotypic data, the later analysis identified candidate immune exposures from TCR beta sequences and from how often those sequences occurred across donors. In an earlier analysis of 587 of the donors, high-throughput TCR beta sequencing was used to judge whether each TCR beta V gene segment behaved as functional or pseudogenic. Alongside the repertoire data, information on donor age, sex, ethnicity and CMV serostatus was compiled. A later genetic analysis took genome-wide SNP genotypes for about three fifths of the 666 donors and used that subset as a discovery cohort. All discovery cohort repertoires had been generated using a single sequencing platform. Both class I and class II loci were covered by HLA typing, at four-digit resolution. Typing coverage differed by locus: A, B, C, DRB1 and DQB1 were typed in about 620-640 donors, DQA1 in 522, DPA1 in roughly 590, and DPB1 in 400 to 490. Because of strong linkage in the cohort, roughly 5 DR-DQ haplotypes were treated as single units for association and clustering. On average, about 200,000 unique TCR beta nucleotide sequences were sequenced per donor among a few hundred genotyped donors of the cohort, with 15% to 20% of those sequences being non-productive.

The cohort consisted of 666 healthy bone marrow donors. Cohort members were all nominally healthy when sampled, although unrecorded immune exposures were likely present. The donor was CMV seronegative and was included in the group of around 320 seronegative cohort members. A peripheral blood sample was provided by each donor, and peripheral blood mononuclear cells were used for TCR beta sequencing. Genomic DNA was extracted from the blood cell samples with the Qiagen DNeasy Blood Extraction Kit. Broader findings and caveats from the paper: A cluster of highly shared sequence variants was judged likely to be a technical artifact of the sequencing pipeline. Most TCR sequences were observed very rarely across donors, whereas some public TCRs were present in many individuals. According to a later analysis, TCR association rates differed among HLA loci, with DRB1 alleles showing the most associated TCRs and HLA-C alleles showing the fewest. A later analysis found that most CMV-associated TCR beta chains appeared HLA-restricted, with HLA associations seemingly driven largely by CMV exposure. A later genetic analysis reported fewer N-insertions in productive TCRs among donors in an Asian-associated ancestry cluster than the roughly 700-donor mean. Seventeen rarely observed V segments, including chromosome 9 orphons, were excluded from the earlier analysis of a few hundred of the donors because counts were too low. In a later analysis, HLA-associated TCR beta chains were found to be more clonally expanded and to have lower generation probabilities than equally common non-associated chains. In a later analysis, several top co-occurrence clusters were reported to appear linked to parvovirus B19, influenza, CMV and Epstein-Barr virus. In a later genetic analysis, a missense DCLRE1C variant was associated with V-gene and J-gene trimming of TCR beta chains, and the association was replicated in an independent cohort. A few of the identified cytomegalovirus-associated TCR beta chains were confirmed in vitro to be specific for cytomegalovirus antigens. The presence/absence analyses assumed that sequencing depth was roughly uniform across donors, and that assumption may not be true. In the study, about 150 TCR beta chains were listed as associated with cytomegalovirus. A further reported finding was that TCR beta sequences accurately predicted the HLA-A and HLA-B alleles for most subjects in the first cohort. Assigning TCR associations to individual alleles was difficult when HLA alleles, especially DR and DQ, strongly co-occurred. Correlated functional status among segregating V segments might reflect linkage disequilibrium, but an unknown experimental factor could not be ruled out. In an earlier analysis of approximately 590 of the donors, most TCR beta V segments appeared in productive rearrangements about 90% or about 30% of the time, broadly matching IMGT annotations. At a false discovery rate of 0.05, a later analysis linked approximately 18,000 TCR beta sequences to specific HLA alleles. The only immune exposure information available for the cohort was CMV serostatus. In both the original and validation cohorts, the classifier was reported to diagnose cytomegalovirus status with high specificity and sensitivity. This cohort had only TCR beta chains sequenced, and the lack of alpha or paired-chain data limited which features could be detected. It was suggested by the authors that the approach could potentially be generalized to other disease states and immunological phenotypes. Because HLA typing was missing for some donors at each locus, association tests included only the typed subset.

This sequence originates from a female donor in good health and CMV-seronegative. Sequencing was carried out using PBMCs.

CDR3 region: CASSFSTGGQPQHF. The bases read TGTGCCAGCAGTTTCTCGACAGGGGGTCAGCCCCAGCATTTT. This sequence uses TRBV28 and TRBJ1-5; 9 middle bases align to TRBD1. Relative to germline, V is missing 3 bases and J is missing 6 bases, with 3 bases of the junction outside any gene match. Looking up the germline V gene yields CDR1 MDHEN and CDR2 SYDVKM. From cysteine to phenylalanine, the CDR3 is 14 amino acids long. Of the read, only the CDR3 DNA is kept; its 42 bases are in frame from base 1. Supplemented by the reference TRBV28 and TRBJ1-5 proteins around the CDR3, the complete variable domain is DVKVTQSSRYLVKRTGEKVFLECVQDMDHENMFWYRQDPGLGLRLIYFSYDVKMKEKGDIPEGYSVSREKKERFSLILESASTNQTSMYLCASSFSTGGQPQHFGDGTRLSIL.